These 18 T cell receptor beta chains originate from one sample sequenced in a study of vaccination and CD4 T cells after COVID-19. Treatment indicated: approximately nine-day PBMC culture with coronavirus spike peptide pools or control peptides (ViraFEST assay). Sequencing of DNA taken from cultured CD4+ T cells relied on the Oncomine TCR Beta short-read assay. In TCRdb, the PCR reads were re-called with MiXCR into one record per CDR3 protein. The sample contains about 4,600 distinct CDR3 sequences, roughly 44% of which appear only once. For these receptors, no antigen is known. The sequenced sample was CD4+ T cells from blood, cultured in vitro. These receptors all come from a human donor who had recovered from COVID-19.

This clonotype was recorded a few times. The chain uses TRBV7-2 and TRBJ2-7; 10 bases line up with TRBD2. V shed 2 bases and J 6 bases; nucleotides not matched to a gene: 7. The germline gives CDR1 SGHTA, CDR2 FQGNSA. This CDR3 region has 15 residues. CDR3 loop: CASSLSLAGAGEQYF. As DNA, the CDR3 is TGTGCCAGCAGCTTATCTCTAGCGGGGGCCGGCGAGCAGTACTTC.

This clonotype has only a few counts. The CDR3 sequence: CASSLALGRYTEAFF. For the CDR3, the DNA is TGTGCCAGCAGCTTAGCCTTGGGCAGGTACACTGAAGCTTTCTTT. The rearrangement links TRBV7-9 to TRBJ1-1; no firm D call. Between the trimmed V and J ends, which lost 0 bases and 3 bases, there was a span of 11 bases. Per the germline V gene, CDR1 is SEHNR and CDR2 is FQNEAQ (reference sequence). The CDR3 has 15 residues.

CDR3 amino acids: CASTLRRTSGSKGETQYF. Here the CDR3 DNA reads TGTGCCAGCACCCTAAGGAGGACTAGCGGGAGTAAGGGAGAGACCCAGTACTTC. The chain has TRBV7-8 and TRBJ2-5; 13 bases align to TRBD2. V trimming: 7 bases; J trimming: 4 bases; junction bases outside the gene matches: 15. CDR1 is SGHVS, CDR2 FQNEAQ, per germline. The CDR3 extends over 18 amino acids.

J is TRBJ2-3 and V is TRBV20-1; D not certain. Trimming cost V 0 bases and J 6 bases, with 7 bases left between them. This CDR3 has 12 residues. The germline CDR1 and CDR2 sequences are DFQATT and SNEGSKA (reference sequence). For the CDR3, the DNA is TGCAGTGCTAGAGATCACTCCGATACGCAGTATTTT. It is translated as CSARDHSDTQYF.

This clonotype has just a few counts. CDR3 in amino acids: CASSIGRLRRRSNQPQHF. The CDR3 DNA follows: TGTGCCAGTAGTATCGGTAGGTTGAGGCGCAGAAGCAATCAGCCCCAGCATTTT. V is TRBV19 and J is TRBJ1-5; D is ambiguous. CDR1 is LNHDA and CDR2 is SQIVND in the germline V gene (reference sequence). The CDR3 sequence is 18 residues long. The V gene lost 3 bases and the J gene lost 1 base, with 19 bases spanning the gap.

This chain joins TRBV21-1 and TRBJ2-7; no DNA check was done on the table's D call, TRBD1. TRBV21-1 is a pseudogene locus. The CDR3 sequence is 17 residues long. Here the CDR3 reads CASSKESRTPLYYEQYF. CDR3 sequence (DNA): TGTGCCAGCAGCAAAGAGAGCAGGACACCACTTTACTACGAGCAGTACTTC.

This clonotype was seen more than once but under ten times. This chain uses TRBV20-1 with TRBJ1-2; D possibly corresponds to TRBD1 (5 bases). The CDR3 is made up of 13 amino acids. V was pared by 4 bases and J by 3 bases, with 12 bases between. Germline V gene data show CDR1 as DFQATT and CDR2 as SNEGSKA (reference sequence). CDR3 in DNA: TGCAGTGCTACCCGGGGGGAATACTATGGCTACACCTTC. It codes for CSATRGEYYGYTF.

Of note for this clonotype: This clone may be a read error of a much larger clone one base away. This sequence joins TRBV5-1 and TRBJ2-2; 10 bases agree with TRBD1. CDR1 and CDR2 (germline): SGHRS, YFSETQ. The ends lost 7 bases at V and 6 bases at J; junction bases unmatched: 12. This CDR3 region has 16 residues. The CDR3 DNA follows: TGCGCCAGCCGCCAACGTCCCGGGACAGGGGCCGGGGAGCTGTTTTTT. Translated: CASRQRPGTGAGELFF. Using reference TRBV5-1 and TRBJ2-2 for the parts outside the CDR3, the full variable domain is KAGVTQTPRYLIKTRGQQVTLSCSPISGHRSVSWYQQTPGQGLQFLFEYFSETQRNKGNFPGRFSGRQFSNSRSEMNVSTLELGDSALYLCASRQRPGTGAGELFFGEGSRLTVL.

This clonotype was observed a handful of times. CDR3 DNA: TGTGCCAGCAGCTTAGGAGGGGTGGAGGATACGCAGTATTTT. Protein sequence: CASSLGGVEDTQYF. V is TRBV7-3 and J is TRBJ2-3; D may be TRBD2 (6 bases). The V gene lost 2 bases and the J gene lost 6 bases, with 12 bases spanning the gap. The CDR3 is 14 amino acids. In germline, CDR1 is SGHTA, CDR2 FQGTGA.

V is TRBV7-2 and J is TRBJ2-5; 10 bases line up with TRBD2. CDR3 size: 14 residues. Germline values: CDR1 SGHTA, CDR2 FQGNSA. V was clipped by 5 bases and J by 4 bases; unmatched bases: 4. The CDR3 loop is CASSPRLAGETQYF. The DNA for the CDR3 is TGTGCCAGCAGCCCGCGACTAGCGGGAGAGACCCAGTACTTC.

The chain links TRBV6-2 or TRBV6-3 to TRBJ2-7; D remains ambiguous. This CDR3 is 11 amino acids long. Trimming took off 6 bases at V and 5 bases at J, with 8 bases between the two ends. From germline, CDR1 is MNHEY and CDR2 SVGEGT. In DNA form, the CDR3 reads TGTGCCAGCAGCAACTACAACGAGCAGTACTTC. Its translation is CASSNYNEQYF.

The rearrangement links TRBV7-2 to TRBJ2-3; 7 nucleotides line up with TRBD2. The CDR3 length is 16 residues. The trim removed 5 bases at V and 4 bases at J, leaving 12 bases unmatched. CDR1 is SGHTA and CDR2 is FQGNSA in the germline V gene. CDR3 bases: TGTGCCAGCAGCCTCCCCGGCGGGAGTACATCAGATACGCAGTATTTT. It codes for CASSLPGGSTSDTQYF.

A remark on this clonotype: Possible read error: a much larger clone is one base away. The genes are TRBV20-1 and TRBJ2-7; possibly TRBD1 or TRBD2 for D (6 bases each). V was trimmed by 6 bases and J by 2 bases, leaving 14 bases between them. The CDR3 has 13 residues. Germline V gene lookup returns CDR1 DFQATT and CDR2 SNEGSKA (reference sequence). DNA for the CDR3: TGCAGTGCCGAGGGGGGCAGGGCCTACGAGCAGTACTTC. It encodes CSAEGGRAYEQYF.

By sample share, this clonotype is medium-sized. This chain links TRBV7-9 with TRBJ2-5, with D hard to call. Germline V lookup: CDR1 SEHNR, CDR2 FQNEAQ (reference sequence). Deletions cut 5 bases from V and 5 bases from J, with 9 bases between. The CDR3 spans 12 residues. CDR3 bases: TGTGCCAGCAGCCGAACGCCGGAGACCCAGTACTTC. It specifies CASSRTPETQYF. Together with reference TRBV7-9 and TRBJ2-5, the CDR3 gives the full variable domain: DTGVSQNPRHKITKRGQNVTFRCDPISEHNRLYWYRQTLGQGPEFLTYFQNEAQLEKSRLLSDRFSAERPKGSFSTLEIQRTEQGDSAMYLCASSRTPETQYFGPGTRLLVL.

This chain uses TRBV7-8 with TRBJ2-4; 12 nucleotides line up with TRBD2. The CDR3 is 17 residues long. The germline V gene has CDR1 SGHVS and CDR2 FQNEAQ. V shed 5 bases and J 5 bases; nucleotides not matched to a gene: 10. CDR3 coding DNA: TGTGCCAGCAGCGAGCAGGATCTAGCGGGAGGGGAAAACATTCAGTACTTC. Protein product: CASSEQDLAGGENIQYF.

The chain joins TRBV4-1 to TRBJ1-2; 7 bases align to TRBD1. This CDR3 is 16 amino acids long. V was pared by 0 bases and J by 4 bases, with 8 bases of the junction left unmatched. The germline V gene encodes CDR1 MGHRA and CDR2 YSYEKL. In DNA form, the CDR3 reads TGCGCCAGCAGCCAAGATGACGCGGACAGGCCCTATGGCTACACCTTC. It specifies CASSQDDADRPYGYTF.

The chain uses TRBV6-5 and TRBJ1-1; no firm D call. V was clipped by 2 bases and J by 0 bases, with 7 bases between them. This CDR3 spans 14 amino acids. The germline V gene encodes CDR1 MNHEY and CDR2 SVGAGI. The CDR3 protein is CASSYDILNTEAFF. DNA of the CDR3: TGTGCCAGCAGTTACGACATCCTGAACACTGAAGCTTTCTTT.

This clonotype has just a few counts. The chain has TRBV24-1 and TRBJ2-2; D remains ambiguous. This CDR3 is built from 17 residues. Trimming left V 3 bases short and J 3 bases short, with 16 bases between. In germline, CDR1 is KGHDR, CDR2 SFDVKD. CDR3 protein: CATSDPGPLGYTGELFF. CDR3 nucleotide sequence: TGTGCCACCAGTGATCCCGGTCCCCTGGGCTACACCGGGGAGCTGTTTTTT.